Here is one T cell receptor (beta chain) with its context. There is no known antigen for this receptor. Base-call qualities are not available, and no considerably larger clone is one nucleotide away. The study profiled bulk TCR beta-chain repertoires in matched peripheral blood, tumor and adjacent normal breast tissue taken from over 15 patients with early-stage breast cancer. Before surgery, about 4.5-11 mL of whole blood was collected into EDTA tubes and then processed within 2 hours. Peripheral blood mononuclear cells were isolated by Ficoll-Paque centrifugation in SepMate-50 tubes. PBMCs were cryopreserved in aliquots of about 2 to 4 million cells in roughly 90% FBS with 10% DMSO and kept in liquid nitrogen. The Qiagen AllPrep DNA/RNA Mini kit was used for genomic DNA extraction. This specimen comes from a study of early stage breast cancer tumors (dated by TCRdb to about 2017). In terms of the full investigation: Of the roughly 15 invasive breast tumors, about 13 were found to be estrogen receptor-positive, progesterone receptor-positive and HER2-negative. The samples as a whole yielded under 3,500,000 detected templates, corresponding to 950,000 to 1,300,000 unique clonotypes. Of the approximately 12 ER+/PR+/HER2- tumors, eight were classified as invasive ductal carcinomas and four as invasive lobular carcinomas. A read coverage of roughly 10-fold per sample was achieved on average.

As encoded in the germline V gene (reference sequence), CDR1 is GTSNPN while CDR2 is SVGIG. V was cut back by 3 bases and J by 12 bases, leaving a gap of 18 bases between them. The CDR3 sequence holds 13 residues, the cysteine and phenylalanine included. Only the CDR3 DNA is retained, 39 bases long and in frame from the first base. Points the paper makes about the study in general: Chain pairing and functional markers such as CD4, CD8 and FOXP3 were missed by bulk genomic DNA sequencing of unsorted cells. Repertoires from blood resembled normal breast more closely than tumor, and using blood as a reference for each tissue separated tumor from normal in about 90% of the 16 patients. Because the cohort was small, a breakdown by tumor subtype could not be done. Enriched TCRB sequences shared across patients were found to be mostly commonly generated sequences that were unlikely to play an important role in the tumor microenvironment. Compared with adjacent normal breast tissue, tumors had approximately 2.7-fold higher T cell density and higher clonality.

Each sample was amplified as two independent genomic DNA replicates: 0.5 ug for blood and around 1.4 ug for tumor or normal breast. Following the manufacturer's instructions, the ImmunoSeq Intro kit was used to carry out TCRB sequencing on genomic DNA. The multiplex PCR ran for 30 to 35 cycles using proprietary primers and spike-in control sequences for absolute quantification. Single-end 150-bp reads were used to sequence an 87-bp fragment spanning the CDR3 plus the flanking V and J genes. Each lane of an Illumina MiSeq using version 3.0 chemistry carried seven multiplexed samples, with two replicates per sample. Per the source publication's procedure: Raw data were processed by the vendor's proprietary pipeline, with both replicates merged into one result per sample. To define clonotypes, the study grouped productive rearrangements that shared the V-gene family, CDR3 amino acid sequence and J-gene segment. Clonality was computed as 1 minus the normalized Shannon entropy (Pielou evenness) of TCRB abundances. To estimate T cell density, the total number of templates was divided by the number of input cells, which was inferred from the amount of DNA input. Recon was used with default parameters to estimate total repertoire diversity and clonality. A clonotype was considered tumor-enriched if its abundance in tumor exceeded 0.1% and was at least 32-fold higher than its abundance in normal breast. What TCRdb holds here is the immuneACCESS table cut down to in-frame rearrangements. Part of the clones is not present; checked against another copy, under half of the missing clones reflect an unresolved V gene, and the others are unexplained. V and J calls and clone size come straight from that table; D and trimming were deduced from the DNA. The sample profile shows fewer than 70,000 clones; about three quarters of them were found once. Together, the top ten hold about 3.4% of the sample.

The origin of this receptor is a person in their thirties with breast cancer. The sequence joins TRBV30 to TRBJ2-1; there is no confident call for the D gene. The sample taken for sequencing was blood. The sequenced DNA: TGTGCCTGGAGGTTAGCCGCTAAAAGTGGGCAGTTCTTC. It specifies CAWRLAAKSGQFF.